This is a list of T cell receptor beta chains from one sample in a study of blood T cell repertoires in COVID-19. Produced via immunoSEQ multiplex PCR; TCRdb's table is partial and in-frame only. Here the sample spans about 91,000 clones, about 77% being singletons. Specimen: peripheral blood. Every receptor here comes from a woman aged 80 or over with acute or convalescent COVID-19. Each CDR3 is given with its conserved first and last residue. The order of the fields is D gene, J gene, clone size, V gene, CDR3 protein, CDR3 DNA. A D gene is named only where the DNA matches it firmly. Size tells how often a clone was seen (once, few, many) or the class of an expanded clone, and some rows leave it out.

- TRBJ2-7 - TRBV6-2/TRBV6-3 CASSYSPRGAKDEQYF TGTGCCAGCAGTTACTCACCCCGGGGAGCAAAGGACGAGCAGTACTTC
- TRBJ1-1 - TRBV7-9 CASSLMTVNTEAFF TGTGCCAGCAGCTTAATGACAGTGAACACTGAAGCTTTCTTT
- TRBJ2-7 - TRBV6-6 CASSGQYYEQYF TGTGCCAGCAGTGGACAGTACTACGAGCAGTACTTC
- TRBJ1-2 - TRBV19 CASSPSPGVNYGYTF TGTGCCAGTAGTCCGTCCCCGGGAGTTAACTATGGCTACACCTTC
TRBD1 TRBJ2-7 - TRBV27 CASRPSGQSYEQYF TGTGCCAGCAGACCCTCGGGACAGTCCTACGAGCAGTACTTC
- TRBJ1-1 - TRBV7-2 CASSPSSSPGFVAFF TGTGCCAGCAGCCCCAGCTCTAGTCCCGGCTTCGTGGCTTTCTTT
TRBD1 TRBJ2-2 - TRBV6-1 CASSEGQGNTGELFF TGTGCCAGCAGTGAAGGACAGGGGAACACCGGGGAGCTGTTTTTT
TRBD1 TRBJ1-5 - TRBV18 CASSPQGQGNSNQPQHF TGTGCCAGCTCACCACAGGGACAGGGGAATAGCAATCAGCCCCAGCATTTT
- TRBJ2-1 - TRBV7-9 CASITGQPGYNEQFF TGTGCCAGCATTACCGGCCAACCGGGGTACAATGAGCAGTTCTTC
TRBD1 TRBJ1-2 - TRBV29-1 CSVRADGQDWSYGYTF TGCAGCGTACGGGCCGACGGACAGGACTGGAGCTATGGCTACACCTTC
- TRBJ1-1 - TRBV6-5 CASSSTPVAEAFF TGTGCCAGCAGCTCCACCCCGGTGGCTGAAGCTTTCTTT
- TRBJ1-5 few TRBV18 CASSPGDGGQPQHF TGTGCCAGCTCACCAGGGGACGGGGGTCAGCCCCAGCATTTT
- TRBJ2-2 - TRBV5-4 CASSSQGTTGELFF TGTGCCAGCAGCTCGCAGGGGACCACCGGGGAGCTGTTTTTT
- TRBJ1-1 - TRBV15 CATSRDLGTEAFF TGTGCCACCAGCAGAGATCTCGGCACTGAAGCTTTCTTT
- TRBJ2-7 - TRBV27 CASSWGQNYEQYF TGTGCCAGCAGTTGGGGCCAGAACTACGAGCAGTACTTC
TRBD1 TRBJ1-6 - TRBV7-6 CASSAAPSTGGLSPLHF TGTGCCAGCAGCGCAGCCCCTTCGACAGGGGGCTTGTCACCCCTCCACTTT
- TRBJ1-2 - TRBV29-1 CSVSEGAYGYTF TGCAGCGTGTCGGAGGGAGCCTATGGCTACACCTTC
TRBD2 TRBJ2-1 - TRBV9 CASSVRTSGTEQFF TGTGCCAGCAGCGTGAGGACTAGCGGGACTGAGCAGTTCTTC
- TRBJ1-1 - TRBV18 CASSPGQNTEAFF TGTGCCAGCTCACCAGGGCAGAACACTGAAGCTTTCTTT
- TRBJ2-7 few TRBV28 CASRSSYEQYF TGTGCCAGCAGGAGCTCCTACGAGCAGTACTTC
- TRBJ1-5 - TRBV28 CASSLQAGGSSWPQHF TGTGCCAGCAGTTTGCAGGCGGGGGGGTCCTCATGGCCCCAGCATTTT
TRBD2 TRBJ2-1 - TRBV15 CATSRGAGGTGHEQFF TGTGCCACCAGCAGAGGAGCGGGGGGGACGGGCCATGAGCAGTTCTTC
- TRBJ1-2 - TRBV6-5 CASRLSLANYGYTF TGTGCCAGCAGGTTGTCCTTAGCTAACTATGGCTACACCTTC
- TRBJ1-4 many TRBV6-5 CASSYSGPRREKLFF TGTGCCAGCAGTTACTCCGGTCCCCGGAGGGAAAAACTGTTTTTT
- TRBJ1-4 - TRBV7-8 CASSSKGGAAATNEKLFF TGTGCCAGCAGCTCCAAAGGGGGGGCTGCGGCAACTAATGAAAAACTGTTTTTT
- TRBJ2-7 - TRBV27 CASSFRGGGKDEQYF TGTGCCAGCAGTTTTAGAGGGGGGGGCAAGGACGAGCAGTACTTC
- TRBJ1-6 - TRBV2 CASSGSRDMRGNSPLHF TGTGCCAGCAGTGGTAGCCGGGACATGAGAGGGAATTCACCCCTCCACTTT
- TRBJ1-3 - TRBV21-1 CASSKGGVTGNTIYF TGTGCCAGCAGCAAAGGGGGGGTTACTGGAAACACCATATATTTT
TRBD1 TRBJ1-2 - TRBV5-1 CASSFGTGQGAYGYTF TGCGCCAGCAGCTTTGGAACTGGACAGGGGGCATATGGCTACACCTTC
TRBD2 TRBJ2-2 - TRBV9 CASSVGLAGVLTGELFF TGTGCCAGCAGCGTAGGTCTAGCGGGAGTCCTAACCGGGGAGCTGTTTTTT
TRBD1 TRBJ2-7 - TRBV9 CASSKRTGGDEQYF TGTGCCAGCAGCAAACGGACAGGGGGCGACGAGCAGTACTTC
TRBD1 TRBJ1-4 - TRBV27 CASRPGQGYEKLFF TGTGCCAGCAGGCCGGGACAGGGCTACGAAAAACTGTTTTTT